This T cell receptor beta chain was found in a study of cytomegalovirus exposure and HLA in healthy donors. Researchers ran the PCR with 60 Vbeta and 13 Jbeta primers. Here immunoSEQ multiplex PCR was the method, and the copy in TCRdb shows in-frame clones only, minus some. The data contain approximately 150,000 clones, around three fifths of them seen just once; the ten biggest clones take up about 1.8%. The V and J ends lost 0 bases and 0 bases respectively, with 17 bases between them. CDR1 is GTSNPN and CDR2 is SVGIG in the germline V gene (reference sequence). CDR3 length equals 18 residues. About this clone: The antigen remains unidentified.

Overall study findings and caveats: In a later analysis, a genetic analysis reported fewer productive-TCR N-insertions in an Asian-associated ancestry cluster than the cohort average. In a later analysis, 15,000 to 20,000 TCR beta sequences were associated with HLA alleles at 0.05 false discovery rate.

The chain links TRBV30 to TRBJ2-2, with a weak D call TRBD2 (7 bases). This TCR came from a male donor in good health and CMV-seronegative. The sample comprised PBMCs. In DNA form, the CDR3 reads TGTGCCTGGAGTGTAGAGGGGGGGGGCCTAGCGAACACCGGGGAGCTGTTTTTT. It codes for CAWSVEGGGLANTGELFF.